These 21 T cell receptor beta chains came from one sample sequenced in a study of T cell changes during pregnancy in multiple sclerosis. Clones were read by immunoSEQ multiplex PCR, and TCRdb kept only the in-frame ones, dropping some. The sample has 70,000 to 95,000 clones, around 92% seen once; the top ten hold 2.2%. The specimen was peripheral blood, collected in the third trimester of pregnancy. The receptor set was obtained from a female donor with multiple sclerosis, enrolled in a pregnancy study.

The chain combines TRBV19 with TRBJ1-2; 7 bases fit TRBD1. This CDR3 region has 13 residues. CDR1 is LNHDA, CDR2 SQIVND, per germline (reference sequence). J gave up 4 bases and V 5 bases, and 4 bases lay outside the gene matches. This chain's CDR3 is CASSLGQTYGYTF. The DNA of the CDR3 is TGTGCCAGTAGTTTGGGACAGACCTATGGCTACACCTTC.

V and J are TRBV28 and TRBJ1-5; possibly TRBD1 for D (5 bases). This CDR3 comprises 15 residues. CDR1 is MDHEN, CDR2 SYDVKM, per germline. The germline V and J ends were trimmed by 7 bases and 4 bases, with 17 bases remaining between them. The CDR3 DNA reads TGTGCCAGCAAAGAGGTCGGCAGGGTTAATCAGCCCCAGCATTTT. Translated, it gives CASKEVGRVNQPQHF.

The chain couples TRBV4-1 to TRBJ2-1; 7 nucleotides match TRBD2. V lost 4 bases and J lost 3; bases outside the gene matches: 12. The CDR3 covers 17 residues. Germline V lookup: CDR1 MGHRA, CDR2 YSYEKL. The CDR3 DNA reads TGCGCCAGCAGCCCGGATAACCTAGCGGCAAACTACAATGAGCAGTTCTTC. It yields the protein CASSPDNLAANYNEQFF.

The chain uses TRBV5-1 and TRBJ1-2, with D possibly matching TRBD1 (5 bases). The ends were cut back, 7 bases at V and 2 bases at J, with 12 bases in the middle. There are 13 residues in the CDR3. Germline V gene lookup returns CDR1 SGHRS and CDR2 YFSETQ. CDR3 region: CASAEAGNYGYTF. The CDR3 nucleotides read TGCGCCAGCGCCGAGGCAGGGAACTATGGCTACACCTTC. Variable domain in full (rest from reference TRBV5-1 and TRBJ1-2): KAGVTQTPRYLIKTRGQQVTLSCSPISGHRSVSWYQQTPGQGLQFLFEYFSETQRNKGNFPGRFSGRQFSNSRSEMNVSTLELGDSALYLCASAEAGNYGYTFGSGTRLTVV.

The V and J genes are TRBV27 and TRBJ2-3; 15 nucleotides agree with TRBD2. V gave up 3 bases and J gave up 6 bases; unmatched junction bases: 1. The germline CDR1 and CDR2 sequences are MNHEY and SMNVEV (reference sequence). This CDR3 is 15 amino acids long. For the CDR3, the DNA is TGTGCCAGCAGTTTCGGGACTAGCGGGAGGGATACGCAGTATTTT. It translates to CASSFGTSGRDTQYF.

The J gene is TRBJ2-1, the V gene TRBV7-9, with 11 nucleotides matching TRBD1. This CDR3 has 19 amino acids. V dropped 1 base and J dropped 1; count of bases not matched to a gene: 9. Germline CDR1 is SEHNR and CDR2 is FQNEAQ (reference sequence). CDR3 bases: TGTGCCAGCAGCTTAGATCGGGACAGGGGGTTAGTGTCCTACAATGAGCAGTTCTTC. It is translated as CASSLDRDRGLVSYNEQFF.

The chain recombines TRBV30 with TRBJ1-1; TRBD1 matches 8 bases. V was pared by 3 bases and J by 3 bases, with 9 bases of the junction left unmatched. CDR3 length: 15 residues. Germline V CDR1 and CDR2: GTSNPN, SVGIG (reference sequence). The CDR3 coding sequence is TGTGCCTGGAGCCAGGGGGCGCGGATGGACACTGAAGCTTTCTTT. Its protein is CAWSQGARMDTEAFF. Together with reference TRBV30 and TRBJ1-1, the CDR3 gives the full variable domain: SQTIHQWPATLVQPVGSPLSLECTVEGTSNPNLYWYRQAAGRGLQLLFYSVGIGQISSEVPQNLSASRPQDRQFILSSKKLLLSDSGFYLCAWSQGARMDTEAFFGQGTRLTVV.

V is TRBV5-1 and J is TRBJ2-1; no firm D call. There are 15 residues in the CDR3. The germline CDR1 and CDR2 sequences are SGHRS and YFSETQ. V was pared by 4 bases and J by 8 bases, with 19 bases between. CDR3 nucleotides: TGCGCCAGCAGCCCAACCCCCAAATTGGGCGATGAGCAGTTCTTC. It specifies CASSPTPKLGDEQFF. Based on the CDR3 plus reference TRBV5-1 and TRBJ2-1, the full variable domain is KAGVTQTPRYLIKTRGQQVTLSCSPISGHRSVSWYQQTPGQGLQFLFEYFSETQRNKGNFPGRFSGRQFSNSRSEMNVSTLELGDSALYLCASSPTPKLGDEQFFGPGTRLTVL.

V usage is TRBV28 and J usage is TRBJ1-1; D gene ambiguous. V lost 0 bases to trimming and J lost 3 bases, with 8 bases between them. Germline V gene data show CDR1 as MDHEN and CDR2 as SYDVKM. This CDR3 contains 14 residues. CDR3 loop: CASSLWWGDTEAFF. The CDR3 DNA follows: TGTGCCAGCAGTTTATGGTGGGGAGACACTGAAGCTTTCTTT.

The CDR3 nucleotides are TGTGCCAGTAGTATTCCTAGCGGGAGCGGGCCCGGGGAGCTGTTTTTT. Translated: CASSIPSGSGPGELFF. The chain recombines TRBV19 with TRBJ2-2, with 10 bases lining up with TRBD2. This CDR3 is 16 amino acids long. Germline V gives CDR1 LNHDA, CDR2 SQIVND (reference sequence). V was pared by 3 bases and J by 6 bases, with 7 bases of the junction left unmatched.

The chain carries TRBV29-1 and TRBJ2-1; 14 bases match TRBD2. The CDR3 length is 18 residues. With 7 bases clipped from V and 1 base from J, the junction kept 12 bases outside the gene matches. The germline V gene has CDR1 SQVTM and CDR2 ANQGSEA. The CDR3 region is CSARPGTSGSRSYNEQFF. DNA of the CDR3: TGCAGCGCTAGACCCGGGACTAGCGGGAGTCGGTCCTACAATGAGCAGTTCTTC.

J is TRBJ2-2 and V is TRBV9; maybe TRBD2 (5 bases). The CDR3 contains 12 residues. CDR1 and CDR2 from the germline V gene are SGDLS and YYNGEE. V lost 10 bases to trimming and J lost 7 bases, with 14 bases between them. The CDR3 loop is CASLGVDGELFF. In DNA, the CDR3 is TGTGCCTCCTTGGGAGTGGACGGGGAGCTGTTTTTT.

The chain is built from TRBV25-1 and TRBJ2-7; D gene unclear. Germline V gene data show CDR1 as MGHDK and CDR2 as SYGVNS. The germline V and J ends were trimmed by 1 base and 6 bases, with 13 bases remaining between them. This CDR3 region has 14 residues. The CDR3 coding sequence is TGTGCCAGCAGTGAATCTCTGCGGTCGAGCGAGCAGTACTTC. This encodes CASSESLRSSEQYF.

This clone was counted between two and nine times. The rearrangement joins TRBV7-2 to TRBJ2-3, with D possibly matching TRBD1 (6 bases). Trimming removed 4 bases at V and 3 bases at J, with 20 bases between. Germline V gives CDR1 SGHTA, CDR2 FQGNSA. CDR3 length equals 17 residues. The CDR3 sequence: CASSSTLPGAQTDTQYF. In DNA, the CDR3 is TGTGCCAGCAGCTCCACTCTTCCAGGGGCGCAGACAGATACGCAGTATTTT.

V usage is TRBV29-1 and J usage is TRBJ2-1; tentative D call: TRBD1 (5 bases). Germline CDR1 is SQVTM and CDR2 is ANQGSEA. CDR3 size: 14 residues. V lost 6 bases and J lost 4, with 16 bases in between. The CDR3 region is CSVPQDGDYNEQFF. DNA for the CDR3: TGCAGCGTCCCACAGGATGGGGATTACAATGAGCAGTTCTTC.

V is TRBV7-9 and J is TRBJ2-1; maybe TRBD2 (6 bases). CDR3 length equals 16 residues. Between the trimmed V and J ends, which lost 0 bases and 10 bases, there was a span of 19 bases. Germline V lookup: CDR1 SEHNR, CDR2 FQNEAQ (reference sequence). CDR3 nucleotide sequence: TGTGCCAGCAGCTTAGCCCTCAACGACCCTAGCGAAGAGCAGTTCTTC. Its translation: CASSLALNDPSEEQFF.

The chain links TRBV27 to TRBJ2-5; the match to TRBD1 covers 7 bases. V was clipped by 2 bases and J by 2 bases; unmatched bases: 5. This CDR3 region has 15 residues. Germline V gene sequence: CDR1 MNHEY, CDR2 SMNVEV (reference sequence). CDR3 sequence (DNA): TGTGCCAGCAGTTTAAGGGGACAGTGGCAAGAGACCCAGTACTTC. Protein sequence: CASSLRGQWQETQYF.

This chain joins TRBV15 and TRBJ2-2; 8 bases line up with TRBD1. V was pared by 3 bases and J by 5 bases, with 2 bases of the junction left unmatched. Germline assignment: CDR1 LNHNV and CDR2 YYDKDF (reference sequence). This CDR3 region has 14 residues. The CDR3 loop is CATSRDRDTGELFF. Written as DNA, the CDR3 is TGTGCCACCAGCAGGGACAGGGATACCGGGGAGCTGTTTTTT.

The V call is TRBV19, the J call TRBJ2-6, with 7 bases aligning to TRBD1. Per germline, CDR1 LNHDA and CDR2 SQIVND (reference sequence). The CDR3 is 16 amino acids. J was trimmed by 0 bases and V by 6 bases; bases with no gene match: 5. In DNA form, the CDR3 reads TGTGCCAGTAGCCGGGACAGTTCCTCTGGGGCCAACGTCCTGACTTTC. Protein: CASSRDSSSGANVLTF.

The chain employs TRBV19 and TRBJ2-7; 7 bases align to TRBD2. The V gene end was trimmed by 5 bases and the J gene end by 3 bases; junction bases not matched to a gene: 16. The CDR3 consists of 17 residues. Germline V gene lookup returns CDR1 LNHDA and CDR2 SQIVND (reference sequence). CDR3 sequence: CASSDDPRGENYYEQYF. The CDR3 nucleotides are TGTGCCAGTAGTGACGATCCCCGGGGGGAGAACTACTACGAGCAGTACTTC. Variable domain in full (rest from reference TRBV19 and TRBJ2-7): DGGITQSPKYLFRKEGQNVTLSCEQNLNHDAMYWYRQDPGQGLRLIYYSQIVNDFQKGDIAEGYSVSREKKESFPLTVTSAQKNPTAFYLCASSDDPRGENYYEQYFGPGTRLTVT.

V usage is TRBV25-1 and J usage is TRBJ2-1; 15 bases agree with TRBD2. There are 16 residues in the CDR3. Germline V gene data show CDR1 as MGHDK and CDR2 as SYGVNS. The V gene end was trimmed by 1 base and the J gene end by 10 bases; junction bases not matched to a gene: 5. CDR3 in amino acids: CASSEFRTSGRAEQFF. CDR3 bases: TGTGCCAGCAGTGAATTCCGGACTAGCGGGAGGGCCGAGCAGTTCTTC. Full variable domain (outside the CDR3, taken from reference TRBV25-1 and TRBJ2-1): EADIYQTPRYLVIGTGKKITLECSQTMGHDKMYWYQQDPGMELHLIHYSYGVNSTEKGDLSSESTVSRIRTEHFPLTLESARPSHTSQYLCASSEFRTSGRAEQFFGPGTRLTVL.